One sample yielded the 11 T cell receptor beta chains listed below, sequenced in a study of T cells in Graves' hyperthyroidism and ophthalmopathy. There were TCR beta CDR3 regions amplified from RNA transcripts. Carried out on the TCR CDR3, a first-round RT-PCR used the HTBI primer set. TCRdb itself ran the multiplex PCR reads through MiXCR, one entry per CDR3 protein. This table has roughly 420,000 distinct CDR3 sequences, roughly 13% appearing once. The source material was blood. Every receptor here comes from a woman in her late teens or twenties with Graves' hyperthyroidism.

This clonotype showed up many times. The CDR3 DNA follows: TGTGCCAGCAGCCAAGATACAGAGACCCAGTACTTC. It translates to CASSQDTETQYF. The gene calls are TRBV14 and TRBJ2-5; D is unresolved. Trimming cost V 0 bases and J 4 bases, with 3 bases left between them. The germline V gene has CDR1 SGHDN and CDR2 FVKESK. The CDR3 is 12 amino acids.

The sample holds a few counts of this clonotype. The chain has TRBV7-9 and TRBJ2-6; a possible D gene is TRBD1 (6 bases). The CDR3 spans 18 residues. Germline lookup yields CDR1 SEHNR and CDR2 FQNEAQ (reference sequence). Trimming left V 4 bases short and J 0 bases short, with 16 bases between. This chain's CDR3 is CASSWTRGQNSGANVLTF. In DNA, the CDR3 is TGTGCCAGCAGCTGGACCCGGGGACAAAACTCTGGGGCCAACGTCCTGACTTTC. Full variable domain (outside the CDR3, taken from reference TRBV7-9 and TRBJ2-6): DTGVSQNPRHKITKRGQNVTFRCDPISEHNRLYWYRQTLGQGPEFLTYFQNEAQLEKSRLLSDRFSAERPKGSFSTLEIQRTEQGDSAMYLCASSWTRGQNSGANVLTFGAGSRLTVL.

This clonotype has ten or more counts. The chain couples TRBV18 to TRBJ2-3; the D gene could be TRBD1 or TRBD2 (5 bases each). Germline loops: CDR1 KGHSH, CDR2 LQKENI. V lost 3 bases, J lost 3 bases, and 16 bases lay in between. The CDR3 length is 16 residues. CDR3 DNA sequence: TGTGCCAGCTCACCCCTTTCGGGACCCGGTACAGATACGCAGTATTTT. It yields the protein CASSPLSGPGTDTQYF.

This clonotype was counted at least ten times. V usage is TRBV28 and J usage is TRBJ1-4; D gene ambiguous. In germline, CDR1 is MDHEN, CDR2 SYDVKM. Trimming stripped 5 bases from V and 5 bases from J, with 15 bases between. There are 15 residues in the CDR3. CDR3 nucleotides: TGTGCCAGCAGTGCCCCCCCCGGGAAGAATGAAAAACTGTTTTTT. Translated, it gives CASSAPPGKNEKLFF.

A few counts support this clonotype. J is TRBJ2-3 and V is TRBV6-1; D not resolved. V was pared by 1 base and J by 4 bases, with 12 bases between. Germline assignment: CDR1 MNHNS and CDR2 SASEGT. The CDR3 contains 15 residues. In DNA, the CDR3 is TGTGCCAGCAGTGAAGAGATGCTGGGGTCAGATACGCAGTATTTT. It translates to CASSEEMLGSDTQYF.

In this sample, this clonotype turned up many times. The rearrangement joins TRBV7-2 to TRBJ2-1; weak D call: TRBD2 (5 bases). V lost 3 bases to trimming and J lost 8 bases, with 14 bases between them. The CDR3 has 14 residues. Germline CDR1 and CDR2: SGHTA and FQGNSA. The CDR3 DNA reads as TGTGCCAGCAGCTTGGCGGGCCCGGGCGATGAGCAGTTCTTC. This sequence encodes CASSLAGPGDEQFF.

This clonotype occurred many times. This rearrangement joins TRBV20-1 to TRBJ2-5; 9 bases map to TRBD2. CDR3 length: 14 amino acids. Germline CDR1 and CDR2: DFQATT and SNEGSKA (reference sequence). The V gene end was trimmed by 3 bases and the J gene end by 5 bases; junction bases not matched to a gene: 7. This CDR3 reads CSARSSGSMETQYF. For the CDR3, the DNA is TGCAGTGCTAGGAGTAGCGGGAGCATGGAGACCCAGTACTTC.

Concerning this clonotype: A clone one base away is much larger, so this may be a read error. The CDR3 sequence: CASSLEEGGPNTEALF. In nucleotides, the CDR3 is TGTGCCAGCAGCTTAGAGGAGGGTGGACCGAACACTGAAGCTCTCTTT. V gene TRBV11-2 combines with J gene TRBJ1-1; D gene unclear. The CDR3 is 16 residues long. CDR1 and CDR2 (germline): SGHAT, FQNNGV.

This clonotype has a handful of counts. This rearrangement joins TRBV24-1 to TRBJ2-7; D possibly matches TRBD1 or TRBD2 (5 bases each). The germline CDR1 and CDR2 sequences are KGHDR and SFDVKD. The CDR3 has 14 amino acids. Trimming took 5 bases from V and 1 from J, leaving 11 bases between them. The CDR3 region is CATSAAGTSYEQYF. The CDR3 DNA reads TGTGCCACCAGTGCTGCAGGGACGTCCTACGAGCAGTACTTC.

At least ten counts were recorded for this clonotype. The chain links TRBV12-3 or TRBV12-4 to TRBJ1-2, with a tentative D call TRBD1 (5 bases). There are 16 residues in the CDR3. V lost 5 bases to trimming and J lost 4 bases, with 20 bases between them. CDR3 DNA: TGTGCCAGCAGTGGGAGTAGGGGAGGTCACGGCTATGGCTACACCTTC. Translated: CASSGSRGGHGYGYTF.

This clonotype was seen repeatedly, ten times or more. The chain uses TRBV12-3 or TRBV12-4 and TRBJ2-2; D might be TRBD2 (5 bases). Trimming removed 8 bases at V and 0 bases at J, with 13 bases between. This CDR3 region has 15 residues. The CDR3 sequence: CASQRSGSNTGELFF. DNA for the CDR3: TGTGCCAGCCAACGCTCGGGGTCGAACACCGGGGAGCTGTTTTTT.